These 17 T cell receptor beta chains originate from one sample sequenced in a study of lymphopenia after photon versus proton radiotherapy. The assay was immunoSEQ multiplex PCR, and TCRdb's table has in-frame clones only and misses some. Of approximately 65,000 clones listed, approximately 87% are singletons. Sequences were derived from peripheral blood, sampled from a patient treated with proton-based radiotherapy. The source is a man at least 80 years old with esophageal cancer.

The rearrangement uses TRBV19 and TRBJ1-2; D perhaps matches TRBD1 (6 bases). CDR1 and CDR2 from the germline V gene are LNHDA and SQIVND (reference sequence). The V end was cut by 4 bases, the J end by 3 bases, with 18 bases between. The CDR3 consists of 16 residues. CDR3 nucleotides: TGTGCCAGTAGTACCTCCATACGGACAGCTTACTATGGCTACACCTTC. It yields the protein CASSTSIRTAYYGYTF.

This clone was recorded once. The chain has TRBV9 and TRBJ2-7; D unresolved. V gave up 3 bases and J gave up 4 bases, with 14 bases separating them. This CDR3 comprises 14 residues. The germline gives CDR1 SGDLS, CDR2 YYNGEE. CDR3 sequence (DNA): TGTGCCAGCAGCGCCGACGGCAGACTTTACGAGCAGTACTTC. This gives the protein CASSADGRLYEQYF.

The J gene is TRBJ2-1, the V gene TRBV6-6; 12 nucleotides agree with TRBD2. Germline V gene sequence: CDR1 MNHNY, CDR2 SVGAGI (reference sequence). The ends lost 4 bases at V and 7 bases at J; junction bases unmatched: 5. CDR3 size: 15 residues. CDR3 DNA: TGTGCCAGCAGTTCGCGACTAGCGGGAGTGAATGAGCAGTTCTTC. Translation gives CASSSRLAGVNEQFF.

This clone occurred once. This chain joins TRBV11-1 and TRBJ2-7; 10 nucleotides match TRBD1. Trimming cost V 5 bases and J 3 bases; bases outside gene matches: 4. Germline V lookup: CDR1 SGHAT, CDR2 FQDESV (reference sequence). The CDR3 contains 14 residues. CDR3 sequence (DNA): TGTGCCAGCAGCCCCGGACAGGGGGTCTACGAGCAGTACTTC. This translates into CASSPGQGVYEQYF. Combining the CDR3 with reference TRBV11-1 and TRBJ2-7 gives the whole variable domain EAEVAQSPRYKITEKSQAVAFWCDPISGHATLYWYRQILGQGPELLVQFQDESVVDDSQLPKDRFSAERLKGVDSTLKIQPAELGDSAMYLCASSPGQGVYEQYFGPGTRLTVT.

The CDR3 DNA reads as TGTGCCAGCAGCTTGATGGTAGGGGGCGTGGGAGCTTTCTTT. Its protein is CASSLMVGGVGAFF. The chain links TRBV7-8 to TRBJ1-1; 7 bases align to TRBD1. Germline loops: CDR1 SGHVS, CDR2 FQNEAQ. V gave up 3 bases and J gave up 10 bases; unmatched junction bases: 11. The CDR3 contains 14 residues.

DNA of the CDR3: TGTGCCAGCAGCTTGGGGGAAGGTGTTAGCAATCAGCCCCAGCATTTT. This translates into CASSLGEGVSNQPQHF. The chain combines TRBV7-9 with TRBJ1-5; D possibly corresponds to TRBD1 (5 bases). Trimming removed 3 bases from V and 0 bases from J, with 12 bases in between. Germline V gives CDR1 SEHNR, CDR2 FQNEAQ (reference sequence). This CDR3 has 16 amino acids. Looking up the rest from reference TRBV7-9 and TRBJ1-5 gives the full variable domain: DTGVSQNPRHKITKRGQNVTFRCDPISEHNRLYWYRQTLGQGPEFLTYFQNEAQLEKSRLLSDRFSAERPKGSFSTLEIQRTEQGDSAMYLCASSLGEGVSNQPQHFGDGTRLSIL.

The chain recombines TRBV9 with TRBJ2-1; TRBD2 aligns across 16 bases. The length of the CDR3 is 17 residues. Germline loops: CDR1 SGDLS, CDR2 YYNGEE. Germline trimming cut 0 bases from V and 7 bases from J; bases unmatched to any gene: 4. The CDR3 sequence: CASSVAVGLAGGNEQFF. CDR3 bases: TGTGCCAGCAGCGTAGCTGTGGGACTAGCGGGGGGGAATGAGCAGTTCTTC.

The chain joins TRBV9 to TRBJ2-3, with 8 bases aligning to TRBD1. The CDR3 totals 16 residues. V lost 4 bases to trimming and J lost 2 bases; unmatched junction nucleotides: 9. Looked up from germline, CDR1 is SGDLS and CDR2 is YYNGEE. The CDR3 here is CASSPRGQGATDTQYF. CDR3 nucleotides: TGTGCCAGCAGCCCCCGGGGGCAGGGGGCCACAGATACGCAGTATTTT.

V usage is TRBV5-4 and J usage is TRBJ2-4; maybe TRBD1 (6 bases). Germline CDR1 SGHNT, CDR2 YYREEE (reference sequence). The CDR3 sequence is 14 residues long. With 0 bases removed from V and 7 bases from J, the gap between germline ends came to 11 bases. CDR3 sequence (DNA): TGTGCCAGCAGCTTGGGGACAGTTGGGAACATTCAGTACTTC. Translating gives CASSLGTVGNIQYF. Full variable domain (missing parts from reference TRBV5-4 and TRBJ2-4): ETGVTQSPTHLIKTRGQQVTLRCSSQSGHNTVSWYQQALGQGPQFIFQYYREEENGRGNFPPRFSGLQFPNYSSELNVNALELDDSALYLCASSLGTVGNIQYFGAGTRLSVL.

The genes are TRBV6-6 and TRBJ1-2; TRBD1 is a possible D gene (6 bases). Germline CDR1 MNHNY, CDR2 SVGAGI (reference sequence). This CDR3 comprises 14 residues. Trimming stripped 2 bases from V and 7 bases from J, with 14 bases between. The CDR3 loop is CASSYSGRGVGYTF. The CDR3 bases are TGTGCCAGCAGTTACAGCGGCAGGGGTGTTGGCTACACCTTC.

This rearrangement joins TRBV30 to TRBJ1-6, with 12 positions matching TRBD1. Germline values: CDR1 GTSNPN, CDR2 SVGIG (reference sequence). V shed 0 bases, J shed 8 bases, and the junction held 11 bases outside the gene matches. The CDR3 is made up of 18 amino acids. CDR3 amino acids: CAWSVFTLGQGADSPLHF. The CDR3 DNA follows: TGTGCCTGGAGTGTCTTTACCCTGGGACAGGGGGCTGATTCACCCCTCCACTTT.

The chain combines TRBV18 with TRBJ2-5; 7 bases align to TRBD2. The germline CDR1 and CDR2 sequences are KGHSH and LQKENI. The ends lost 4 bases at V and 2 bases at J; junction bases unmatched: 4. This CDR3 is built from 14 residues. DNA of the CDR3: TGTGCCAGCTCACTCCGGGGAGGGCAAGAGACCCAGTACTTC. It specifies CASSLRGGQETQYF. Full variable domain (remainder filled in from reference TRBV18 and TRBJ2-5): NAGVMQNPRHLVRRRGQEARLRCSPMKGHSHVYWYRQLPEEGLKFMVYLQKENIIDESGMPKERFSAEFPKEGPSILRIQQVVRGDSAAYFCASSLRGGQETQYFGPGTRLLVL.

Only one count was recorded for this clone. The chain carries TRBV9 and TRBJ2-7, with a possible D match to TRBD2 (7 bases). CDR1 is SGDLS, CDR2 YYNGEE, per germline. The CDR3 is 13 residues long. With 5 bases removed from V and 2 bases from J, the gap between germline ends came to 11 bases. The CDR3 reads CASSRGAAYEQYF. CDR3 DNA: TGTGCCAGCAGTCGGGGGGCCGCCTACGAGCAGTACTTC.

The chain is built from TRBV18 and TRBJ2-7; D is uncertain. The length of the CDR3 is 13 residues. The V end was cut by 1 base, the J end by 7 bases, with 11 bases between. Germline V gene lookup returns CDR1 KGHSH and CDR2 LQKENI. CDR3: CASSPLSAEEQYF. The CDR3 bases are TGTGCCAGCTCACCACTCAGCGCGGAGGAGCAGTACTTC. The full variable domain, completed using reference TRBV18 and TRBJ2-7, is NAGVMQNPRHLVRRRGQEARLRCSPMKGHSHVYWYRQLPEEGLKFMVYLQKENIIDESGMPKERFSAEFPKEGPSILRIQQVVRGDSAAYFCASSPLSAEEQYFGPGTRLTVT.

This clone has just one count. CDR3 nucleotides: TGCGCCAGCAGCTTCGGGGGGGCCCAAGAGACCCAGTACTTC. Amino acid sequence: CASSFGGAQETQYF. The chain carries TRBV5-1 and TRBJ2-5; 8 bases align to TRBD2. Germline CDR1 SGHRS, CDR2 YFSETQ. The trim removed 2 bases at V and 1 base at J, leaving 1 base unmatched. The CDR3 loop spans 14 amino acids.

This clone was observed a single time. This sequence joins TRBV9 and TRBJ2-2, with TRBD2 matching over 7 bases. The J segment lost 3 bases and the V segment lost 3 bases, leaving 5 bases of the junction unmatched. CDR1 SGDLS and CDR2 YYNGEE come from the germline V gene. This CDR3 has 15 residues. The CDR3 nucleotides are TGTGCCAGCAGCGGACTAGCTGGGCACACCGGGGAGCTGTTTTTT. Translating it yields CASSGLAGHTGELFF. Looking up the rest from reference TRBV9 and TRBJ2-2 gives the full variable domain: DSGVTQTPKHLITATGQRVTLRCSPRSGDLSVYWYQQSLDQGLQFLIQYYNGEERAKGNILERFSAQQFPDLHSELNLSSLELGDSALYFCASSGLAGHTGELFFGEGSRLTVL.

V is TRBV7-8 and J is TRBJ1-1; no reliable D call. V was clipped by 7 bases and J by 2 bases, with 17 bases between them. The CDR3 spans 15 residues. The germline V gene has CDR1 SGHVS and CDR2 FQNEAQ. For the CDR3, the DNA is TGTGCCAGCACCCGGGCCTCACCGTTCAACACTGAAGCTTTCTTT. This codes for CASTRASPFNTEAFF.